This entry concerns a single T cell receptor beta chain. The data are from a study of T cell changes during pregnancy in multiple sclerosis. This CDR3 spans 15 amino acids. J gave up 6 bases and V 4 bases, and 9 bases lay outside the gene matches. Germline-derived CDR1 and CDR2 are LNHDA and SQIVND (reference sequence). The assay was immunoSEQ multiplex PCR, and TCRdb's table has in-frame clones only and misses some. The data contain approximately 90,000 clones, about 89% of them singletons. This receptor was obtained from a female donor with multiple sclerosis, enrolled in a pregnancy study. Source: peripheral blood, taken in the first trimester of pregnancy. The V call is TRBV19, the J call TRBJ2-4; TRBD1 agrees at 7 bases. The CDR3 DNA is TGTGCCAGTAGTACTTCGACAGGGACGGGAAACATTCAGTACTTC. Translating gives CASSTSTGTGNIQYF.